A single sample is the source of the 10 T cell receptor beta chains below, sequenced in a study of CD8 T cells in Susac syndrome. Reverse transcription of about 0.5 to 1 ug RNA was performed with random hexamers. TCRdb called the immunoSEQ multiplex PCR reads again in MiXCR, with one record for every CDR3 protein. Found here are under 150,000 distinct CDR3 sequences, more than 90% of them singletons; the top ten hold more than 0.075%. Sequencing was carried out using CD4+ T cells from PBMCs. The origin of the receptors is a human donor with Susac syndrome.

V and J are TRBV5-1 and TRBJ2-7; TRBD1 agrees at 8 bases. Per germline, CDR1 SGHRS and CDR2 YFSETQ. V was clipped by 6 bases and J by 7 bases; unmatched bases: 9. CDR3 length: 13 residues. The CDR3 bases are TGCGCCAGCACCGGGACAGGCCCCCGGGAGCAGTACTTC. Translating it yields CASTGTGPREQYF.

The V and J genes are TRBV11-2 and TRBJ2-7; 8 bases align to TRBD2. The CDR3 loop spans 14 amino acids. The trim removed 5 bases at V and 4 bases at J, leaving 7 bases unmatched. Germline V CDR1 and CDR2: SGHAT, FQNNGV. The CDR3 loop reads CASSPLLAAYEQYF. CDR3 DNA sequence: TGTGCCAGCAGCCCCCTACTAGCGGCATACGAGCAGTACTTC.

This chain connects TRBV4-2 to TRBJ2-7; tentative D call: TRBD2 (5 bases). The V gene lost 1 base and the J gene lost 5 bases, with 12 bases spanning the gap. The length of the CDR3 is 14 residues. CDR1 is LGHNA and CDR2 is YNFKEQ in the germline V gene. This CDR3 is CASSQVDGNHEQYF. CDR3 sequence (DNA): TGTGCCAGCAGCCAAGTGGACGGGAACCACGAGCAGTACTTC.

This clonotype was seen once. The chain uses TRBV11-3 and TRBJ2-7, with D uncertain. This CDR3 comprises 13 residues. Deletions cut 4 bases from V and 5 bases from J, with 12 bases between. Germline-derived CDR1 and CDR2 are SGHNT and YENEEA. The CDR3 bases are TGTGCCAGCAGCTCCCCGGGTAACCACGAGCAGTACTTC. This translates into CASSSPGNHEQYF. Filled out from reference TRBV11-3 and TRBJ2-7, the complete variable domain reads EAGVVQSPRYKIIEKKQPVAFWCNPISGHNTLYWYLQNLGQGPELLIRYENEEAVDDSQLPKDRFSAERLKGVDSTLKIQPAELGDSAVYLCASSSPGNHEQYFGPGTRLTVT.

The chain has TRBV20-1 and TRBJ1-1, with D perhaps TRBD1 (6 bases). The V end lost 5 bases, the J end lost 11 bases, and 15 bases lay between the germline ends. The CDR3 runs to 11 residues. Per the germline V gene, CDR1 is DFQATT and CDR2 is SNEGSKA (reference sequence). The CDR3 DNA follows: TGCAGTGCTGGGACAAACGGGATGGCTTTCTTT. Translating it yields CSAGTNGMAFF.

The chain carries TRBV15 and TRBJ2-3; possibly TRBD2 for D (7 bases). The V gene's germline CDR1 is LNHNV and CDR2 YYDKDF (reference sequence). The length of the CDR3 is 16 residues. V lost 4 bases and J 6 bases, leaving 20 bases between the germline ends. CDR3 DNA sequence: TGTGCCACCAGCACCGCGGGGGCCCCAAAGGGGGATACGCAGTATTTT. It is translated as CATSTAGAPKGDTQYF.

CDR3 coding DNA: TGCGCCAGCAGCTTGGTAGAGGAGGGGATGAACACTGAAGCTTTCTTT. Protein sequence: CASSLVEEGMNTEAFF. The chain is built from TRBV5-1 and TRBJ1-1; D is possibly TRBD1 (5 bases). The V end lost 0 bases, the J end lost 0 bases, and 12 bases lay between the germline ends. This CDR3 is built from 16 residues. Germline CDR1 reads SGHRS; CDR2 reads YFSETQ.

This clonotype was seen once. The chain uses TRBV7-3 and TRBJ2-3; TRBD2 is a possible D gene (6 bases). V was shortened by 6 bases and J by 1 base, with 14 bases between the two germline ends. CDR3 length: 15 residues. Germline-derived CDR1 and CDR2 are SGHTA and FQGTGA. The CDR3: CASSPPRRGTDTQYF. The CDR3 DNA is TGTGCCAGCAGTCCCCCGCGGAGGGGCACAGATACGCAGTATTTT.

This sequence joins TRBV29-1 and TRBJ2-7, with D perhaps TRBD1 or TRBD2 (6 bases each). Germline V gene data show CDR1 as SQVTM and CDR2 as ANQGSEA. The CDR3 is 13 amino acids. The V end lost 0 bases, the J end lost 6 bases, and 12 bases lay between the germline ends. The CDR3 bases are TGCAGCGTTGAAGAACAACAGGGAGGCGAGCAGTACTTC. This codes for CSVEEQQGGEQYF.

DNA of the CDR3: TGTGCCAGTGCCCGGGACAGTGTCCGTGGTGAGCAGTTCTTC. It specifies CASARDSVRGEQFF. The rearrangement joins TRBV19 to TRBJ2-1, with TRBD1 identical over 7 bases. Germline V gene lookup returns CDR1 LNHDA and CDR2 SQIVND (reference sequence). This CDR3 comprises 14 residues. V lost 8 bases, J lost 9 bases, and 13 bases stayed unmatched.